This is a list of T cell receptor beta chains from one sample in a study of low-dose radiotherapy and immunotherapy resistance in tumors. MiXCR was run by TCRdb on the reads, yielding one entry per CDR3 protein. The profile shows 65,000 to 95,000 distinct CDR3 sequences, approximately 17% of them singletons. Sample: PBMCs, taken before treatment. The receptors shown here come from a male donor with prostate cancer. The CDR3 runs from the conserved cysteine through the conserved F or W. Each record gives: V gene, clone size, D gene, J gene, CDR3 protein, CDR3 DNA. A D gene is named only where the DNA matches it firmly. Rows give clone size only sometimes, using once, few, many, or a class for an expanded clone.

v_call: TRBV4-3
clone_size: many
d_call: .
j_call: TRBJ2-3
cdr3_aa: CASSQDPSGYTDTQYF
cdr3_nt: TGCGCCAGCAGCCAAGATCCGAGCGGCTACACAGATACGCAGTATTTT

v_call: TRBV28
clone_size: medium-sized
d_call: .
j_call: TRBJ1-1
cdr3_aa: CASSLGPQGLYTEAFF
cdr3_nt: TGTGCCAGCAGTTTGGGGCCGCAGGGGCTCTATACTGAAGCTTTCTTT

v_call: TRBV6-6
clone_size: many
d_call: TRBD1
j_call: TRBJ2-5
cdr3_aa: CASSSGTAEETQYF
cdr3_nt: TGTGCCAGCAGTTCCGGGACAGCAGAAGAGACCCAGTACTTC

v_call: TRBV5-5
clone_size: few
d_call: .
j_call: TRBJ2-1
cdr3_aa: CASTNQTSMYLCASSYNEQFF
cdr3_nt: .

v_call: TRBV18
clone_size: few
d_call: .
j_call: TRBJ2-5
cdr3_aa: CASSQRGVQETQYF
cdr3_nt: TGTGCCAGCTCACAGCGAGGGGTTCAAGAGACCCAGTACTTC

v_call: TRBV6-2/TRBV6-3
clone_size: .
d_call: .
j_call: TRBJ2-2
cdr3_aa: CASRGWTENTGELFF
cdr3_nt: TGTGCCAGCAGGGGGTGGACAGAGAACACCGGGGAGCTGTTTTTT

v_call: TRBV20-1
clone_size: many
d_call: .
j_call: TRBJ2-3
cdr3_aa: CSASLRGVTDTQYF
cdr3_nt: TGCAGTGCTAGTCTGAGGGGAGTCACAGATACGCAGTATTTT

v_call: TRBV25-1
clone_size: many
d_call: .
j_call: TRBJ2-7
cdr3_aa: CASSVSYEQYF
cdr3_nt: TGTGCCAGCAGTGTTAGCTACGAGCAGTACTTC

v_call: TRBV5-1
clone_size: many
d_call: .
j_call: TRBJ2-1
cdr3_aa: CASSLTRGAYDEQFF
cdr3_nt: TGCGCCAGCAGCTTGACCCGCGGGGCGTATGATGAGCAGTTCTTC

v_call: TRBV10-1
clone_size: many
d_call: TRBD2
j_call: TRBJ2-1
cdr3_aa: CASSEGGRGGYNEQFF
cdr3_nt: TGCGCCAGCAGTGAAGGCGGGAGAGGAGGCTACAATGAGCAGTTCTTC

v_call: TRBV7-9
clone_size: many
d_call: .
j_call: TRBJ2-7
cdr3_aa: CASSPSRGSTYEQYF
cdr3_nt: TGTGCCAGCAGCCCTTCTAGGGGATCCACCTACGAGCAGTACTTC

v_call: TRBV19
clone_size: many
d_call: .
j_call: TRBJ1-5
cdr3_aa: CASSIDPVQPQHF
cdr3_nt: TGTGCCAGTAGTATAGATCCGGTCCAGCCCCAGCATTTT

v_call: TRBV5-1
clone_size: many
d_call: .
j_call: TRBJ2-1
cdr3_aa: CASSFGGLGYNEQFF
cdr3_nt: TGCGCCAGCAGCTTTGGGGGTCTGGGTTACAATGAGCAGTTCTTC

v_call: TRBV29-1
clone_size: medium-sized
d_call: TRBD1
j_call: TRBJ1-2
cdr3_aa: CSVEAFAGTGGYTF
cdr3_nt: TGCAGCGTTGAAGCATTCGCAGGGACAGGTGGCTACACCTTC

v_call: TRBV5-6
clone_size: many
d_call: .
j_call: TRBJ1-3
cdr3_aa: CASSLEPGRGGNTIYF
cdr3_nt: TGTGCCAGCAGCTTGGAACCAGGCAGGGGCGGAAACACCATATATTTT

v_call: TRBV7-8
clone_size: many
d_call: TRBD2
j_call: TRBJ2-2
cdr3_aa: CASSLGLAGYTGELFF
cdr3_nt: TGTGCCAGCAGCTTAGGACTAGCGGGGTACACCGGGGAGCTGTTTTTT

v_call: TRBV4-3
clone_size: many
d_call: TRBD2
j_call: TRBJ2-1
cdr3_aa: CASSRRGLAGVSEQFF
cdr3_nt: TGCGCCAGCAGCCGCAGGGGACTAGCGGGGGTCAGTGAGCAGTTCTTC

v_call: TRBV20-1
clone_size: many
d_call: .
j_call: TRBJ2-5
cdr3_aa: CSARRTGRIRPERGETQYF
cdr3_nt: TGCAGTGCTCGACGTACAGGAAGAATTAGACCGGAAAGGGGAGAGACCCAGTACTTC

v_call: TRBV6-5
clone_size: many
d_call: .
j_call: TRBJ1-1
cdr3_aa: CASSYWGNTEAFF
cdr3_nt: TGTGCCAGCAGTTATTGGGGGAACACTGAAGCTTTCTTT

v_call: TRBV15
clone_size: many
d_call: TRBD1
j_call: TRBJ2-7
cdr3_aa: CATSPRAGGSYEQYF
cdr3_nt: TGTGCCACCAGCCCTAGGGCAGGGGGTTCCTACGAGCAGTACTTC

v_call: TRBV5-6
clone_size: many
d_call: .
j_call: TRBJ2-3
cdr3_aa: CASSSLSGRFTDTQYF
cdr3_nt: TGTGCCAGCAGCTCGCTTTCAGGGCGGTTCACAGATACGCAGTATTTT

v_call: TRBV5-1
clone_size: few
d_call: .
j_call: TRBJ2-5
cdr3_aa: CASSLVMADQETQYF
cdr3_nt: TGCGCCAGCAGCTTGGTAATGGCGGACCAAGAGACCCAGTACTTC

v_call: TRBV7-9
clone_size: many
d_call: TRBD1
j_call: TRBJ1-1
cdr3_aa: CASSHTTGGPEAFF
cdr3_nt: TGTGCCAGCAGCCACACGACAGGGGGGCCTGAAGCTTTCTTT

v_call: TRBV5-4
clone_size: many
d_call: .
j_call: TRBJ2-3
cdr3_aa: CASSEGGLGTDTQYF
cdr3_nt: TGTGCCAGCAGCGAGGGGGGCCTCGGCACAGATACGCAGTATTTT

v_call: TRBV6-5
clone_size: many
d_call: .
j_call: TRBJ2-3
cdr3_aa: CASSYMIGIDTQYF
cdr3_nt: TGTGCCAGCAGTTACATGATAGGGATCGATACGCAGTATTTT

v_call: TRBV6-2/TRBV6-3
clone_size: .
d_call: TRBD2
j_call: TRBJ2-1
cdr3_aa: CASSGLAGGFDNEQFF
cdr3_nt: TGTGCCAGCAGTGGCCTAGCGGGGGGTTTCGACAATGAGCAGTTCTTC

v_call: TRBV2
clone_size: many
d_call: .
j_call: TRBJ1-5
cdr3_aa: CASSEARGFQPQHF
cdr3_nt: TGTGCCAGCAGTGAAGCCCGGGGGTTTCAGCCCCAGCATTTT

v_call: TRBV24-1
clone_size: many
d_call: .
j_call: TRBJ2-3
cdr3_aa: CATSDLRRNTDTQYF
cdr3_nt: TGTGCCACCAGTGATTTGAGGAGGAACACAGATACGCAGTATTTT

v_call: TRBV2
clone_size: .
d_call: .
j_call: TRBJ1-2
cdr3_aa: CASSDYTATYGYTF
cdr3_nt: TGTGCCAGCAGTGATTATACAGCGACCTATGGCTACACCTTC

v_call: TRBV12-3/TRBV12-4
clone_size: many
d_call: .
j_call: TRBJ1-4
cdr3_aa: CASRPSGAREKLFF
cdr3_nt: TGTGCCAGCAGGCCCTCAGGGGCGAGGGAAAAACTGTTTTTT

v_call: TRBV2
clone_size: many
d_call: TRBD1
j_call: TRBJ2-1
cdr3_aa: CASTRQGSYNEQFF
cdr3_nt: TGTGCCAGCACTCGACAGGGCTCCTACAATGAGCAGTTCTTC

v_call: TRBV27
clone_size: .
d_call: TRBD1
j_call: TRBJ2-7
cdr3_aa: CASSLVLTGAEQYF
cdr3_nt: TGTGCCAGCAGTTTGGTCCTAACAGGGGCTGAGCAGTACTTC

v_call: TRBV5-4
clone_size: .
d_call: TRBD2
j_call: TRBJ2-5
cdr3_aa: CASSLGVGLAGGGETQYF
cdr3_nt: TGTGCCAGCAGCTTGGGAGTGGGACTAGCGGGAGGAGGAGAGACCCAGTACTTC

v_call: TRBV6-4
clone_size: few
d_call: TRBD1
j_call: TRBJ2-7
cdr3_aa: CASSLFTRTGGSYEQYF
cdr3_nt: TGTGCCAGCAGTCTCTTTACCCGGACAGGGGGCTCCTACGAGCAGTACTTC

v_call: TRBV10-3
clone_size: .
d_call: TRBD1
j_call: TRBJ1-6
cdr3_aa: CAISLGQGSNSPLHF
cdr3_nt: TGTGCCATCTCCCTGGGACAGGGGAGCAATTCACCCCTCCACTTT

v_call: TRBV20-1
clone_size: many
d_call: TRBD2
j_call: TRBJ2-2
cdr3_aa: CSARDPTSGPGELFF
cdr3_nt: TGCAGTGCTAGAGATCCGACTAGCGGTCCGGGGGAGCTGTTTTTT

v_call: TRBV4-1
clone_size: .
d_call: .
j_call: TRBJ2-1
cdr3_aa: CASSQGYSYNEQFF
cdr3_nt: TGCGCCAGCAGCCAAGGGTATTCCTACAATGAGCAGTTCTTC

v_call: TRBV11-3
clone_size: many
d_call: TRBD2
j_call: TRBJ2-1
cdr3_aa: CASSLSGGYNEQFF
cdr3_nt: TGTGCCAGCAGCCTTAGCGGGGGTTACAATGAGCAGTTCTTC

v_call: TRBV6-1
clone_size: once
d_call: .
j_call: TRBJ1-2
cdr3_aa: CASNETDTNYGYTF
cdr3_nt: TGTGCCAGCAATGAAACGGACACTAACTATGGCTACACCTTC

v_call: TRBV5-1
clone_size: many
d_call: .
j_call: TRBJ2-5
cdr3_aa: CASSLIFGGSQETQYF
cdr3_nt: TGCGCCAGCAGCTTGATTTTCGGAGGTAGCCAAGAGACCCAGTACTTC

v_call: TRBV5-4
clone_size: once
d_call: .
j_call: TRBJ2-3
cdr3_aa: CASSLGEDTQYF
cdr3_nt: TGTGCCAGCAGCTTGGGAGAGGATACGCAGTATTTT

v_call: TRBV7-7
clone_size: .
d_call: TRBD2
j_call: TRBJ2-7
cdr3_aa: CASSPGTSGYEQYF
cdr3_nt: TGTGCTAGCAGCCCCGGGACTAGTGGCTACGAGCAGTACTTC

v_call: TRBV20-1
clone_size: many
d_call: TRBD2
j_call: TRBJ2-1
cdr3_aa: CSVGLLSGGTGGEQFF
cdr3_nt: TGCAGTGTCGGCCTGCTTAGCGGGGGGACCGGGGGTGAGCAGTTCTTC

v_call: TRBV24-1
clone_size: many
d_call: .
j_call: TRBJ2-5
cdr3_aa: CATSDGIETQYF
cdr3_nt: TGTGCCACCAGTGATGGGATCGAGACCCAGTACTTC

v_call: TRBV28
clone_size: many
d_call: .
j_call: TRBJ2-3
cdr3_aa: CASSLQPPDTQYF
cdr3_nt: TGTGCCAGCAGCCTCCAGCCTCCAGATACGCAGTATTTT

v_call: TRBV7-9
clone_size: many
d_call: TRBD1
j_call: TRBJ2-7
cdr3_aa: CASSPWDRGREQYF
cdr3_nt: TGTGCCAGCAGCCCATGGGACAGGGGGCGCGAGCAGTACTTC

v_call: TRBV29-1
clone_size: .
d_call: .
j_call: TRBJ2-1
cdr3_aa: CSVVWQISYNEQQFF
cdr3_nt: TGCAGCGTTGTTTGGCAGATCTCCTACAATGAGCAGCAGTTCTTC

v_call: TRBV6-5
clone_size: many
d_call: .
j_call: TRBJ1-2
cdr3_aa: CASSVGAAYGYTF
cdr3_nt: TGTGCCAGCAGCGTGGGAGCCGCCTATGGCTACACCTTC

v_call: TRBV14
clone_size: many
d_call: .
j_call: TRBJ2-7
cdr3_aa: CASSLGTRYEQYF
cdr3_nt: TGTGCCAGCAGCCTGGGGACCCGATACGAGCAGTACTTC

v_call: TRBV21-1
clone_size: many
d_call: .
j_call: TRBJ1-2
cdr3_aa: CASIQTGPGGPSNYGYTF
cdr3_nt: TGTGCCAGCATCCAGACCGGGCCTGGAGGGCCGTCTAACTATGGCTACACCTTC

v_call: TRBV7-8
clone_size: .
d_call: .
j_call: TRBJ2-7
cdr3_aa: CASSPKRGLGYEQYF
cdr3_nt: TGTGCCAGCAGCCCGAAGCGTGGCCTAGGCTACGAGCAGTACTTC